A selection of T cell receptor beta chains follows, all from one sample in a study of post-analysis software for immune sequencing data. A single record per CDR3 protein comes from TCRdb applying MiXCR to the PCR reads. The sample consists of hundreds of thousands of distinct CDR3 sequences, approximately 30% of them appearing once. Sequencing was carried out using blood. The receptors originated from a girl under 18 with multiple sclerosis. Each CDR3 is given with its conserved first and last residue. A D gene is named only where the DNA matches it firmly. Expanded clones get a size class; other rows say once, few or many, or leave the size out.

abundance,j_gene,v_gene,d_gene,CDR3nt,CDR3aa
.,TRBJ2-6,TRBV20-1,.,TGCAGTGCCGGAGGGCGTCAGGGGGACTCTGGGGCCAACGTCCTGACTTTC,CSAGGRQGDSGANVLTF
.,TRBJ2-7,TRBV20-1,.,TGCAGTGCTAGAGATGGGAGCTCCTACGAGCAGTACTTC,CSARDGSSYEQYF
many,TRBJ1-2,TRBV6-5,TRBD1,TGTGCCAGCAGTCCTGGGGACAGGGGCTATGGCTACACCTTC,CASSPGDRGYGYTF
few,TRBJ2-7,TRBV7-9,.,TGTGCCAGCAGCTTAGGGGCAGGGGTCTACGAGCAGTACTTC,CASSLGAGVYEQYF
many,TRBJ1-2,TRBV5-1,TRBD1,TGCGCCAGCAGCAAGGGACAGGGGGTTAACTATGGCTACACCTTC,CASSKGQGVNYGYTF
.,TRBJ2-3,TRBV7-2,TRBD2,TGTGCCAGCAGCCCTAGCGGGAGAGAGGCAGATACGCAGTATTTT,CASSPSGREADTQYF
few,TRBJ2-1,TRBV9,.,TGTGCCAGCGGTTCCGGCCCCTACAATGAGCAGTTCTTC,CASGSGPYNEQFF
many,TRBJ2-1,TRBV29-1,TRBD2,TGCAGCGTTGTCGGGCTAGCGGCCGCTAACAATGAGCAGTTCTTC,CSVVGLAAANNEQFF
.,TRBJ1-2,TRBV28,.,TGTGCCAGCAGTTTACTCGGGCCAGGGCGAGGCTATGGCTACACCTTC,CASSLLGPGRGYGYTF
.,TRBJ2-1,TRBV3-1,.,TGTGCCAGCAACAAAGACCCCACAGGGATCAATGAGCAGTTCTTC,CASNKDPTGINEQFF
.,TRBJ1-4,TRBV6-1,.,TGTGCCAGCAGTGAAGGACATAATGAAAAACTGTTTTTT,CASSEGHNEKLFF
once,TRBJ1-1,TRBV6-5,TRBD1,TGTGCCAGCAGAGGGACAGGGGGCGCGTCTTTCTTT,CASRGTGGASFF
few,TRBJ2-7,TRBV28,.,TGTGCCAGCAGTTTTCCCGGGACCGAGTCCTACGAGCAGTACTTC,CASSFPGTESYEQYF
many,TRBJ2-7,TRBV7-6,TRBD1,TGTGCCAGCAGCTTAGCGCGGACAGGGGGCGGTACTCCCTACGAGCAGTACTTC,CASSLARTGGGTPYEQYF
few,TRBJ1-2,TRBV7-2,TRBD1,TGTGCCAGCAGCTTAGCAGGGACAGGGGGCCGTGGCTGCACCTTC,CASSLAGTGGRGCTF
.,TRBJ1-5,TRBV6-6,.,TGTGCCAGCAGTTACGCCCTCGGGCAGGGACGAAATCAGCCCCAGCATTTT,CASSYALGQGRNQPQHF
few,TRBJ2-7,TRBV9,.,TGTGCCAGCAGTGGTCCCAACCTTCCCTACGAGCAGTACTTC,CASSGPNLPYEQYF
.,TRBJ2-7,TRBV6-5,TRBD1,TGTGCCAGCGCCCAAACAGGGGGCGGGTACGAGCAGTACTTC,CASAQTGGGYEQYF
few,TRBJ2-7,TRBV6-2/TRBV6-3,TRBD1,TGTGCCAGCAGTTCCGTAACGCCGGGACAGGGGTCTTTCGTCTCCTACGAGCAGTACTTC,CASSSVTPGQGSFVSYEQYF
few,TRBJ2-7,TRBV20-1,TRBD2,TGCAGTGCTAGACCCTCGGTGGGAGGGAGAACGTACGAGCAGTACTTC,CSARPSVGGRTYEQYF
few,TRBJ1-2,TRBV6-5,.,TGTGCCAGCAACTCACAGGGAACGGGCTACACCTTC,CASNSQGTGYTF
.,TRBJ2-3,TRBV27,.,TGTGCCAGCAGTCCCCGGCCGCCAGGGACAGATACGCAGTATTTT,CASSPRPPGTDTQYF
.,TRBJ2-1,TRBV5-1,.,TGCGCCAGCAGCTCCTTATCGAACAATGAGCAGTTCTTC,CASSSLSNNEQFF
.,TRBJ2-7,TRBV13,.,TGTGCCAGCAGCAGCAGTGGAGGCGAGCAGTACTTC,CASSSSGGEQYF
.,TRBJ1-5,TRBV7-2,TRBD1,TGTGCCAGCAGCCTAGGGACAGGGCGGCATCAGCCCCAGCATTTT,CASSLGTGRHQPQHF
.,TRBJ2-5,TRBV4-1,.,TGCGCCTGCAGCCAAGAGGAAGGAGGGGGGTTAACTAGGGAGACCCAGTACTTC,CACSQEEGGGLTRETQYF
.,TRBJ1-5,TRBV28,.,TGTGCCAGCAGTTTGATTTCCCCGGGGGCCCTCCGGGGGCCCCAGCATTTT,CASSLISPGALRGPQHF
few,TRBJ2-4,TRBV12-3/TRBV12-4,.,TGTGCCAGCACCCCGGGTGGGGGGGCCTTTAATGCCAAAAACATTCAGTACTTC,CASTPGGGAFNAKNIQYF
.,TRBJ2-1,TRBV11-2,TRBD1,TGTGCCAGCAGCTCGAACAGGGGGCGCAATGAGCAGTTCTTC,CASSSNRGRNEQFF
.,TRBJ2-1,TRBV3-1,.,TGTGCCAGCAACCAAGCAGGCTACAATGAGCAGTTCTTC,CASNQAGYNEQFF
.,TRBJ1-2,TRBV7-9,TRBD1,TGTGCCAGCAGCCAACAGGACAGGGGGAACTATGGCTACACCTTC,CASSQQDRGNYGYTF
many,TRBJ2-7,TRBV20-1,TRBD2,TGCAGTGCGTTGAGTCGGCGGGAGGGGGTCTACGAGCAGTACTTC,CSALSRREGVYEQYF
many,TRBJ2-1,TRBV6-5,.,TGTGCCAGCAGTTACTCGAAGATAGGTCGAAACGATGAGCAGTTCTTC,CASSYSKIGRNDEQFF
few,TRBJ2-1,TRBV27,.,TGTGCCAGCTGGCAGGGCCGGGAGCAGTTCTTC,CASWQGREQFF
few,TRBJ1-4,TRBV7-2,TRBD1,TGTGCCAGCAGCTTAGCGCCCCCAGGGGGAAGCGAAAAACTGTTTTTT,CASSLAPPGGSEKLFF
.,TRBJ2-5,TRBV29-1,TRBD2,TGCAGCGTTGGTCTAGCGGGGGGTTTCTGGTCCGACTTC,CSVGLAGGFWSDF
.,TRBJ2-1,TRBV7-2,.,TGTGCCAGCAGCCCAGGGGTAGACGCATACAATGAGCAGTTCTTC,CASSPGVDAYNEQFF
.,TRBJ1-2,TRBV6-1,.,TGTGCCAGCAGTGAAGCGGGGGTAGGGACCTATGGCTACACCTTC,CASSEAGVGTYGYTF
.,TRBJ1-1,TRBV6-6,.,TGTGCCAGCAGTTACTCCCGCGGTGGGGCTGAAGCTTTCTTT,CASSYSRGGAEAFF
few,TRBJ2-5,TRBV20-1,.,TGCAGTGCTAGAGCTGAGGGGAGGAACCAAGAGACCCAGTACTTC,CSARAEGRNQETQYF
few,TRBJ1-1,TRBV6-6,.,TGTGCCAGCATCCCTATCGGGGCGAACACTGAAGCTTTCTTT,CASIPIGANTEAFF
.,TRBJ1-1,TRBV29-1,.,TGCAGCGCCGCGACAGGCCTCGGGGAAGCTTTCTTT,CSAATGLGEAFF
many,TRBJ1-2,TRBV29-1,.,TGCAGCGCCGGTGTGGTAGGGGCCGGCGAAGGCTACACCTTC,CSAGVVGAGEGYTF
.,TRBJ1-1,TRBV20-1,.,TGCAGTGCTGGAACAGGGTGGGGCACTGAAGCTTTCTTT,CSAGTGWGTEAFF
.,TRBJ2-1,TRBV12-3/TRBV12-4,.,TGTGCCAGCAGGAGACTCATAGTGGGAGGTTCTTACAATGAGCAGTTCTTC,CASRRLIVGGSYNEQFF
few,TRBJ2-1,TRBV20-1,.,TGCAGTGCTAGAGCGGGGTTGGTTGAGCAGTTCTTC,CSARAGLVEQFF
many,TRBJ2-5,TRBV7-6,TRBD2,TGTGCCAGCAGCTTAGGGCTAGCGGGGGCCCAACAAGAGACCCAGTACTTC,CASSLGLAGAQQETQYF
.,TRBJ2-1,TRBV14,.,TGTGCCAGCAGCCAAGCGGGACTGGCAGGCGAGCAGTTCTTC,CASSQAGLAGEQFF
many,TRBJ2-5,TRBV7-2,.,TGTGCCAGCAGCTTACACCCCCAGCAGCAGTACTTC,CASSLHPQQQYF
many,TRBJ2-1,TRBV12-3/TRBV12-4,.,TGTGCCAGCAGTTTAGTGTCAGGTGGTGAGCAGTTCTTC,CASSLVSGGEQFF
.,TRBJ2-3,TRBV11-2,.,TGTGCCAGCAGCTTGGGGCGAGGTCAGAGCACAGATACGCAGTATTTT,CASSLGRGQSTDTQYF
few,TRBJ2-3,TRBV7-7,.,TGTGCCAGCAGCCCCCTCCGGGGTAGCACAGATACGCAGTATTTT,CASSPLRGSTDTQYF
.,TRBJ2-2,TRBV4-2,TRBD2,TGTGCCAGCAGCCAAGCCATCCGCCTAGCGCGGGAGGCCGGGGAGCTGTTTTTT,CASSQAIRLAREAGELFF
.,TRBJ1-6,TRBV6-5,TRBD1,TGTGCCAGCAGTCGACCGGGACAGGGATATTCACCCCTCCACTTT,CASSRPGQGYSPLHF
.,TRBJ2-3,TRBV4-3,TRBD1,TGCGCCAGCAGCCGACAGGGGGCAGCAGATACGCAGTATTTT,CASSRQGAADTQYF
few,TRBJ2-7,TRBV5-1,.,TGCGCCAGCAGCCTAACCTTACCGGGAGAGAACCACGAGCAGTACTTC,CASSLTLPGENHEQYF